This is a list of T cell receptor beta chains from one sample in a study of beta chain features in type 1 diabetes. Measured with immunoSEQ multiplex PCR; TCRdb has only the in-frame clones, and not every one. The sample contains 860,000 or so clones, under 20% of which appear only once. Sequencing was performed on naive CD4+ T cells from blood. These receptors were collected from a woman aged 18 to 35 in good health. Each CDR3 is given with its conserved first and last residue. The D gene is left open where the match is weak. Clone size is not always given. Where it is, it says once, few, many or a class for expanded clones.

-,-,TRBJ1-5,TRBV5-6,13,TGTGCCAGCAGCCGGCGGCCCGAGCAGCCCCAGCATTTT,CASSRRPEQPQHF
-,-,TRBJ2-1,TRBV6-6,15,TGTGCCAGCATCTCGAGGACGAGCTCCTACAATGAGCAGTTCTTC,CASISRTSSYNEQFF
TRBD1,-,TRBJ2-2,TRBV11-2,17,TGTGCCAGCAGCTCCCGGTGGACAGGGGGGTTTGCCGGGGAGCTGTTTTTT,CASSSRWTGGFAGELFF
-,-,TRBJ1-1,TRBV6-5,13,TGTGCCAGCAGTGCCTGGATGAACACTGAAGCTTTCTTT,CASSAWMNTEAFF
TRBD1,few,TRBJ2-4,TRBV25-1,17,TGTGCCAGCAGTGAATCTACTCTGGGACAGGGGATGGACATTCAGTACTTC,CASSESTLGQGMDIQYF
TRBD2,few,TRBJ2-3,TRBV7-2,17,TGTGCCAGCAGCTTATTAGGTCTAGCGGGAGTTGCAGATACGCAGTATTTT,CASSLLGLAGVADTQYF
-,-,TRBJ2-2,TRBV29-1,11,TGCAGCGTTGATCGTAGCGGGGAGCTGTTTTTT,CSVDRSGELFF
-,-,TRBJ1-4,TRBV10-3,14,TGTGCCATCAGTGGAGGTCTGGTGGATGAAAAACTGTTTTTT,CAISGGLVDEKLFF
-,-,TRBJ1-2,TRBV28,13,TGTGCCAGCAGGACGGGCCCTAACTATGGCTACACCTTC,CASRTGPNYGYTF
TRBD2,few,TRBJ2-1,TRBV7-9,15,TGTGCCAGCAGCTTAGCAGCGGGAGTCTACAATGAGCAGTTCTTC,CASSLAAGVYNEQFF
-,few,TRBJ1-1,TRBV29-1,15,TGCAGCGCCTGGGGTTTCCGTCTGTCCGGGAACAAAGCTTTCTTT,CSAWGFRLSGNKAFF
-,-,TRBJ2-3,TRBV4-1,16,TGCGCCAGCAGCCACCCTTATCGGTCCTACACAGATACGCAGTATTTT,CASSHPYRSYTDTQYF
-,few,TRBJ2-7,TRBV20-1,11,TGCAGTGCTAGGGATGGCTACGAGCAGTACTTC,CSARDGYEQYF
-,few,TRBJ1-1,TRBV5-6,13,TGTGCCAGCAGCCTTCGAACAACCCGAGAGGCTTTCTTT,CASSLRTTREAFF
-,few,TRBJ2-1,TRBV5-1,16,TGCGCCAGCAGCTCTCAGAACACGAGACTTTGGCGCGAGCAGTTCTTC,CASSSQNTRLWREQFF